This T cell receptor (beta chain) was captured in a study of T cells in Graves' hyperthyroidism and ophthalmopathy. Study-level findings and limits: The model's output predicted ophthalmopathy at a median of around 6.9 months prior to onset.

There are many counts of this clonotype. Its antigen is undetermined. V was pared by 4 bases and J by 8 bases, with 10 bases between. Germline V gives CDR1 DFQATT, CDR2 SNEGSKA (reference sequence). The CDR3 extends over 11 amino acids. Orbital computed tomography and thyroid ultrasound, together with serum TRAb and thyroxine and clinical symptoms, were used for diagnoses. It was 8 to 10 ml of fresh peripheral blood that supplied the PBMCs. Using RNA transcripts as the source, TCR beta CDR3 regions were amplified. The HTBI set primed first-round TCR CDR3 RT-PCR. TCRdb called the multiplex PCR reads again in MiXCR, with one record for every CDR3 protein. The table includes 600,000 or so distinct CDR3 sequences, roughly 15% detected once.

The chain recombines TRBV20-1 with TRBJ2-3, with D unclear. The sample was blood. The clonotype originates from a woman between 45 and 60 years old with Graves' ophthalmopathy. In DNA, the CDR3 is TGCAGTGCTACCTTAGTAGGTACGCAGTATTTT. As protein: CSATLVGTQYF.